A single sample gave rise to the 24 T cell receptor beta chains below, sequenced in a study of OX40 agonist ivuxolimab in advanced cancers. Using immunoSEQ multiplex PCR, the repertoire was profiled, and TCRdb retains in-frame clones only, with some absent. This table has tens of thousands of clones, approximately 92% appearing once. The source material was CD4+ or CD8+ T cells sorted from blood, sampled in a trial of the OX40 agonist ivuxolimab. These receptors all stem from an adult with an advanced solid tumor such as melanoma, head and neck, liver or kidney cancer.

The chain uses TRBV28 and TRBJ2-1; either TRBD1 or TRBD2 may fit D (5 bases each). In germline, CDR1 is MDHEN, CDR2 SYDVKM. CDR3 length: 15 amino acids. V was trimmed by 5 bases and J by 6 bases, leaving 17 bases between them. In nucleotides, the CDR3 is TGTGCCAGCAGTCTGAGAGGGACGGTACCCAATGAGCAGTTCTTC. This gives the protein CASSLRGTVPNEQFF.

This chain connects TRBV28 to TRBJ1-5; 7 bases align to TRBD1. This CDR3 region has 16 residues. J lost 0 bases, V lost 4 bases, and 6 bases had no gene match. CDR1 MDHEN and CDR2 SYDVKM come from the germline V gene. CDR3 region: CASSSDRDNSNQPQHF. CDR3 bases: TGTGCCAGCAGTTCCGACAGGGATAATAGCAATCAGCCCCAGCATTTT.

DNA for the CDR3: TGTGCCACCAGCAGAGCCGCGGGGGGTGGGACCCAGTACTTC. Amino acid sequence: CATSRAAGGGTQYF. The rearrangement uses TRBV15 and TRBJ2-5; 8 bases align to TRBD2. Germline V lookup: CDR1 LNHNV, CDR2 YYDKDF (reference sequence). After removal of 1 base from V and 7 bases from J, the junction contained 5 bases not matched to a gene. The CDR3 is 14 residues long.

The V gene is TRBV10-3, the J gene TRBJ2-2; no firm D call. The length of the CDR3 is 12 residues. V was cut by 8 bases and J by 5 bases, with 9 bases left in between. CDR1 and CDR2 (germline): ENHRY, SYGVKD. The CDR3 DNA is TGTGCCATCTACGGTTCTACCGGGGAGCTGTTTTTT. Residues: CAIYGSTGELFF.

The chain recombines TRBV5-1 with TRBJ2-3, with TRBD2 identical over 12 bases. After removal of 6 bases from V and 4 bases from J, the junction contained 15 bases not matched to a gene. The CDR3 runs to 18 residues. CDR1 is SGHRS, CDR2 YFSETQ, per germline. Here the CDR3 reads CASTETSGSPTGSDTQYF. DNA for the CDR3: TGCGCCAGCACCGAGACTAGCGGGAGTCCCACGGGGTCAGATACGCAGTATTTT.

For the CDR3, the DNA is TGTGCCAGCAGCTTGGTTGGGGGCCCGAACACTGAAGCTTTCTTT. Protein sequence: CASSLVGGPNTEAFF. The J gene is TRBJ1-1, the V gene TRBV5-4; D is perhaps TRBD1 (6 bases). Germline loops: CDR1 SGHNT, CDR2 YYREEE (reference sequence). V gave up 0 bases and J gave up 1 base, with 10 bases separating them. The CDR3 covers 15 residues.

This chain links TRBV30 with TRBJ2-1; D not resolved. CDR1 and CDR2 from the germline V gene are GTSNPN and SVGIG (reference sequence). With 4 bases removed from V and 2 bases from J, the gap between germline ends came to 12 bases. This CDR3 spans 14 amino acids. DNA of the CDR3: TGTGCCTGGACACGAAATCTCCCCTACAATGAGCAGTTCTTC. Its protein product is CAWTRNLPYNEQFF. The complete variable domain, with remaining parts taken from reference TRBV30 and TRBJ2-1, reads SQTIHQWPATLVQPVGSPLSLECTVEGTSNPNLYWYRQAAGRGLQLLFYSVGIGQISSEVPQNLSASRPQDRQFILSSKKLLLSDSGFYLCAWTRNLPYNEQFFGPGTRLTVL.

The CDR3 bases are TGCGCCAGCAGCCAAGGAACAGGGGCCCGCTACGAGCAGTACTTC. This gives the protein CASSQGTGARYEQYF. The rearrangement uses TRBV4-3 and TRBJ2-7; 7 bases are shared with TRBD1. The germline gives CDR1 LGHNA, CDR2 YSLEER. The CDR3 loop spans 15 amino acids. V was pared by 1 base and J by 3 bases, with 6 bases of the junction left unmatched.

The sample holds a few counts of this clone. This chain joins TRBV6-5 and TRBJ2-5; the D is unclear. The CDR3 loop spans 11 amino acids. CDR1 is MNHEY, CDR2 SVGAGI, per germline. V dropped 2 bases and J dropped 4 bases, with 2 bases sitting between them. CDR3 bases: TGTGCCAGCAGTTACGCAGAGACCCAGTACTTC. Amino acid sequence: CASSYAETQYF.

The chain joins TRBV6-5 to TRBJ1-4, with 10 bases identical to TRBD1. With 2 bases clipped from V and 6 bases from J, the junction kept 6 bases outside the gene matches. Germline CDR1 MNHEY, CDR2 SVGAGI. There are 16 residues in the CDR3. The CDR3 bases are TGTGCCAGCAGTTACATTTTAGGGACAGGGGATGAAAAACTGTTTTTT. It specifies CASSYILGTGDEKLFF.

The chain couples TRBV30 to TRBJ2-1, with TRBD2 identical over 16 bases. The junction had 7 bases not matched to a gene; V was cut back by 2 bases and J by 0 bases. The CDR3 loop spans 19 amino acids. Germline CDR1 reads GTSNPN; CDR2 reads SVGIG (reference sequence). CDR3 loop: CAWSPRGLAGGSSYNEQFF. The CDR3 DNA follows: TGTGCCTGGAGTCCGAGGGGACTAGCGGGAGGGAGCTCCTACAATGAGCAGTTCTTC.

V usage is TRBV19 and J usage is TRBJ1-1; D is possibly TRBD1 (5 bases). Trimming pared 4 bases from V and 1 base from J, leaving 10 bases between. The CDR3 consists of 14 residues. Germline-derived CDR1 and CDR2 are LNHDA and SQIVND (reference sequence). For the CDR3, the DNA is TGTGCCAGTAGTACCTTGACAGAGAACACTGAAGCTTTCTTT. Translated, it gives CASSTLTENTEAFF.

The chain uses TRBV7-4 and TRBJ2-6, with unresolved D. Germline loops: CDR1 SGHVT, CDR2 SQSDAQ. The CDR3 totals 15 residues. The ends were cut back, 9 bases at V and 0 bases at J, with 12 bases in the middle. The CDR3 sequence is CARKPGSSGANVLTF. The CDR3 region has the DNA TGTGCCAGGAAACCCGGGTCCTCTGGGGCCAACGTCCTGACTTTC.

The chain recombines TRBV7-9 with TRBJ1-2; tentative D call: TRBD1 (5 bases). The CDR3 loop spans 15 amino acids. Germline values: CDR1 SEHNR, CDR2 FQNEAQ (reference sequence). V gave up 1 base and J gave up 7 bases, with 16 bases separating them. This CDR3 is CASSLGPGGGSGYTF. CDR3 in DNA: TGTGCCAGCAGCTTAGGTCCCGGGGGAGGTTCTGGCTACACCTTC.

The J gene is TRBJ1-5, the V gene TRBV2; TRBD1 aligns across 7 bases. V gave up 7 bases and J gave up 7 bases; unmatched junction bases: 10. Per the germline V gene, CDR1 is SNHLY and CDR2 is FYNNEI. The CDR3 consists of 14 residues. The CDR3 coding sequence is TGTGCCAGCACGAGGGGGCCCCGGGGCCAGCCCCAGCATTTT. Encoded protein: CASTRGPRGQPQHF.

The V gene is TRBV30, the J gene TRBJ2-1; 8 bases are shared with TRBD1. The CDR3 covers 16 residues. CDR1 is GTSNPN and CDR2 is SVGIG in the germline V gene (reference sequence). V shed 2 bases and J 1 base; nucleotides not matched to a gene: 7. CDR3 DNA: TGTGCCTGGAGTCGAACTGGACAGGGTTCCTACAATGAGCAGTTCTTC. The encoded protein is CAWSRTGQGSYNEQFF.

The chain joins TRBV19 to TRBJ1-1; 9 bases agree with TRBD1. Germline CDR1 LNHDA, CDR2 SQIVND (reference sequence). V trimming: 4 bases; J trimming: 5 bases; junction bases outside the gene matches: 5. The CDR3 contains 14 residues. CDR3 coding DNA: TGTGCCAGTAGTAACCGGGACAGGGTAACTGAAGCTTTCTTT. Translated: CASSNRDRVTEAFF.

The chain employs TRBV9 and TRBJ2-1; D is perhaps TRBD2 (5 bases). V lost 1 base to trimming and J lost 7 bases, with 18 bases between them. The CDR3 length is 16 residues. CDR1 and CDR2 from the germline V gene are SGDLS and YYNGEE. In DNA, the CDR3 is TGTGCCAGCAGCGTATGGGCGGGTGGAAGAGCTAATGAGCAGTTCTTC. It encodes CASSVWAGGRANEQFF.

CDR3 sequence: CASSSYHNEQFF. DNA for the CDR3: TGTGCCAGCAGCTCCTACCACAATGAGCAGTTCTTC. The chain joins TRBV9 to TRBJ2-1; D gene ambiguous. The length of the CDR3 is 12 residues. Germline V gene lookup returns CDR1 SGDLS and CDR2 YYNGEE. V lost 4 bases and J lost 5, with 7 bases in between. The whole variable domain, filled in from reference TRBV9 and TRBJ2-1, reads DSGVTQTPKHLITATGQRVTLRCSPRSGDLSVYWYQQSLDQGLQFLIQYYNGEERAKGNILERFSAQQFPDLHSELNLSSLELGDSALYFCASSSYHNEQFFGPGTRLTVL.

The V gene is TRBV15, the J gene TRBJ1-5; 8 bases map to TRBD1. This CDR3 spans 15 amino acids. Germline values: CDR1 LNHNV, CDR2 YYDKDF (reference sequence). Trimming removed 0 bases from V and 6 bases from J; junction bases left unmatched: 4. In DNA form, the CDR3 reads TGTGCCACCAGCAGAGAAGGACAGGGAGGTCAGCCCCAGCATTTT. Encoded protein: CATSREGQGGQPQHF.

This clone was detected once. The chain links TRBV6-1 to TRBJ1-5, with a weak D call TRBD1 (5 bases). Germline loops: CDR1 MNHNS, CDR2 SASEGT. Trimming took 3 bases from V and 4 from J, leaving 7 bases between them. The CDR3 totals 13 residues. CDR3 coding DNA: TGTGCCAGCAGTGACGGGGGAAATCAGCCCCAGCATTTT. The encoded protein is CASSDGGNQPQHF.

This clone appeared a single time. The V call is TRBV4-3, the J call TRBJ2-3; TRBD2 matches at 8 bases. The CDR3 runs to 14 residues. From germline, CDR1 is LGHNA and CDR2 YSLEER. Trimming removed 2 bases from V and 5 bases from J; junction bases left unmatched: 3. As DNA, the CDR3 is TGCGCCAGCAGCCAAACCAGCGGGGGAGATACGCAGTATTTT. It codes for CASSQTSGGDTQYF.

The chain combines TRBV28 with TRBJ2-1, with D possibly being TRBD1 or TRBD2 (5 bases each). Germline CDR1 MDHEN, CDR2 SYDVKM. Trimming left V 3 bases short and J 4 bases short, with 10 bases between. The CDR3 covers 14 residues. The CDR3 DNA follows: TGTGCCAGCAGTTTGGGACCACTATACAATGAGCAGTTCTTC. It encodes CASSLGPLYNEQFF. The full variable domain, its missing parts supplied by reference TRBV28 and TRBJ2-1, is DVKVTQSSRYLVKRTGEKVFLECVQDMDHENMFWYRQDPGLGLRLIYFSYDVKMKEKGDIPEGYSVSREKKERFSLILESASTNQTSMYLCASSLGPLYNEQFFGPGTRLTVL.

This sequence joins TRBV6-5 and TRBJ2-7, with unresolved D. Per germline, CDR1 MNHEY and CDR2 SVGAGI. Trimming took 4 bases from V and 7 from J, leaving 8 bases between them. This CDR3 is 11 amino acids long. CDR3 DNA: TGTGCCAGCAGTTTCCCAGAGGAGCAGTACTTC. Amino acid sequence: CASSFPEEQYF.